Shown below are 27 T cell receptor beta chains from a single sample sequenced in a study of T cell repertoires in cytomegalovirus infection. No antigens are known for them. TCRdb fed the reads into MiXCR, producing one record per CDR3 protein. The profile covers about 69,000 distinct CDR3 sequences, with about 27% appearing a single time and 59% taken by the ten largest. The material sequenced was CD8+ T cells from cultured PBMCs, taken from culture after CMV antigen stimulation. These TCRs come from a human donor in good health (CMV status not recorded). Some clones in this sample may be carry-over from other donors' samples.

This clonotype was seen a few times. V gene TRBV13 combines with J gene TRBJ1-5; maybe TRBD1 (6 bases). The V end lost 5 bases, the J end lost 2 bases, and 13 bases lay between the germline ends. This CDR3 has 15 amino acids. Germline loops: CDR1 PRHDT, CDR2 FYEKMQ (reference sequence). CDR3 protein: CASSIRGIGNQPQHF. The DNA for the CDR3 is TGTGCCAGCAGCATCAGGGGCATTGGCAATCAGCCCCAGCATTTT.

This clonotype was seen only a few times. CDR3 protein: CASSIDSTGYSNQPQHF. Here the CDR3 DNA reads TGTGCCAGTAGTATAGACTCGACAGGGTATAGCAATCAGCCCCAGCATTTT. V and J are TRBV19 and TRBJ1-5, with 7 bases identical to TRBD1. With V trimmed by 0 bases and J by 0 bases, 5 bases remained unmatched. The CDR3 covers 17 residues. The V gene's germline CDR1 is LNHDA and CDR2 SQIVND (reference sequence).

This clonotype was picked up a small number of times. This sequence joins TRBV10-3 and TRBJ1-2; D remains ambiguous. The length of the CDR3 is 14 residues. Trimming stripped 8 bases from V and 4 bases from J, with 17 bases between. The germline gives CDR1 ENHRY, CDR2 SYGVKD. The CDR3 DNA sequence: TGTGCCATCCCCCGGGAGAGTGCGGCCTATGGCTACACCTTC. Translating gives CAIPRESAAYGYTF.

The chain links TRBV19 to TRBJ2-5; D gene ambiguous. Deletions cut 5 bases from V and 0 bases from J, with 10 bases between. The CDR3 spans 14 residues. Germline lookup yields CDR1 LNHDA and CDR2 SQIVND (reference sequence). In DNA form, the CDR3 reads TGTGCCAGTAGTCCAAGAACAGACCAAGAGACCCAGTACTTC. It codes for CASSPRTDQETQYF.

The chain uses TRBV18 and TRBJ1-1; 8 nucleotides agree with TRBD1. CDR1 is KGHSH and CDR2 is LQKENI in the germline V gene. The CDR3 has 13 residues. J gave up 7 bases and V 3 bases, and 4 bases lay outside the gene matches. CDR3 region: CASSPTGGLEAFF. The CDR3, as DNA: TGTGCCAGCTCACCCACAGGGGGGCTTGAAGCTTTCTTT.

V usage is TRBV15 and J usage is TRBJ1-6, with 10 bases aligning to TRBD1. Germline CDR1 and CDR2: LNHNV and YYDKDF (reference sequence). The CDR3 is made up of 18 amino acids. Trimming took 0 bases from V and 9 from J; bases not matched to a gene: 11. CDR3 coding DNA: TGTGCCACCAGCAGAGATACCAATACCGGGACAGGGGTTTCACCCCTCCACTTT. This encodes CATSRDTNTGTGVSPLHF.

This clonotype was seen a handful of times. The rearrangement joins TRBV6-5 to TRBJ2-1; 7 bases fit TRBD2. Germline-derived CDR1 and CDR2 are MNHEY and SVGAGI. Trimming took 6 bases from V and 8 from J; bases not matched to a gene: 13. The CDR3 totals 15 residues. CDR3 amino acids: CASRPPGLPSHEQFF. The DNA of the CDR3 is TGTGCCAGCAGACCCCCGGGACTACCTTCACATGAGCAGTTCTTC.

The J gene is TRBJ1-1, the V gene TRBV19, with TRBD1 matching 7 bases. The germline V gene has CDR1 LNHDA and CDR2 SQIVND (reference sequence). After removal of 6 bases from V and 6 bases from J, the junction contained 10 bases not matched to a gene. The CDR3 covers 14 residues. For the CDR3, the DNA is TGTGCCAGTAGCACCCAGGGGGTAAAAGCTGAAGCTTTCTTT. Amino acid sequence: CASSTQGVKAEAFF. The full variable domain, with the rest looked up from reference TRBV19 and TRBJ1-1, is DGGITQSPKYLFRKEGQNVTLSCEQNLNHDAMYWYRQDPGQGLRLIYYSQIVNDFQKGDIAEGYSVSREKKESFPLTVTSAQKNPTAFYLCASSTQGVKAEAFFGQGTRLTVV.

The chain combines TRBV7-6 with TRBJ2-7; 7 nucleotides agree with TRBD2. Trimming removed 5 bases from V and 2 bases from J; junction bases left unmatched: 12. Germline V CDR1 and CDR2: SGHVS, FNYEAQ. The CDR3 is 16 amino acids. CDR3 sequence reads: CASSPQRDARTYEQYF. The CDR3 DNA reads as TGTGCCAGCAGCCCACAGCGGGACGCGAGGACCTACGAGCAGTACTTC.

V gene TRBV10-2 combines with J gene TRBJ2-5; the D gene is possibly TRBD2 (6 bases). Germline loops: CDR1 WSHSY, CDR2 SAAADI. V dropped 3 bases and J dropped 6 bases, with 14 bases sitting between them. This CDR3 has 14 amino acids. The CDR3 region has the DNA TGCGCCAGCAGTGAACCCGGGAGTGTTAAGACCCAGTACTTC. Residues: CASSEPGSVKTQYF.

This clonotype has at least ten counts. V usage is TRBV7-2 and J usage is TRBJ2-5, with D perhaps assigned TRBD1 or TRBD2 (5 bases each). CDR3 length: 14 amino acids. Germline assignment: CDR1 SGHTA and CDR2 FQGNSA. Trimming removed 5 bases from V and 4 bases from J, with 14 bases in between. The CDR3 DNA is TGTGCCAGCAGCCCTTGGGACCGTCGAGAGACCCAGTACTTC. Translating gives CASSPWDRRETQYF.

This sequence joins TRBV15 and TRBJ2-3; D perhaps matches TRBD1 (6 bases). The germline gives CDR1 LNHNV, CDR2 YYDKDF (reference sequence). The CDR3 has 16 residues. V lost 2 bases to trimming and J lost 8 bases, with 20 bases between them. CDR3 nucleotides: TGTGCCACCAGCAGAAATGTTTCAGGGGAACAGGGTACGCAGTATTTT. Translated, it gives CATSRNVSGEQGTQYF.

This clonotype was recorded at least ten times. CDR3 coding DNA: TGTGCCAGCAGCATAGGGGCCACCGGGGAGCTGTTTTTT. It yields the protein CASSIGATGELFF. The V gene is TRBV7-2, the J gene TRBJ2-2, with D perhaps TRBD1 (5 bases). The CDR3 totals 13 residues. The germline gives CDR1 SGHTA, CDR2 FQGNSA. V lost 5 bases and J lost 4, with 8 bases in between.

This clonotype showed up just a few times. In DNA form, the CDR3 reads TGCGCCAGCAGCCAAGGGGCCGACAGGGAAGAGACCCAGTACTTC. It specifies CASSQGADREETQYF. The chain uses TRBV4-1 and TRBJ2-5; 7 bases agree with TRBD1. The CDR3 consists of 15 residues. The ends lost 1 base at V and 3 bases at J; junction bases unmatched: 5. Germline V gene sequence: CDR1 MGHRA, CDR2 YSYEKL.

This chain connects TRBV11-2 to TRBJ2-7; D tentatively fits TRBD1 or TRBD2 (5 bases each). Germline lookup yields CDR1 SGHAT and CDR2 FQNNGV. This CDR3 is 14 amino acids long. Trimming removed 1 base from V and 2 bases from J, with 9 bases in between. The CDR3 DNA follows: TGTGCCAGCAGCTTAGGGGACGGTGCCTACGAGCAGTACTTC. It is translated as CASSLGDGAYEQYF.

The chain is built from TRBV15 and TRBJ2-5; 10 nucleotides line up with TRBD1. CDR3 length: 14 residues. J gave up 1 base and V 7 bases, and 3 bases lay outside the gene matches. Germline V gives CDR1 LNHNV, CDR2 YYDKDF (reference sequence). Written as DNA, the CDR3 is TGTGCCACCATAAGGACAGGGGGCCAAGAGACCCAGTACTTC. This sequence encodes CATIRTGGQETQYF.

CDR3 amino acids: CASSLGTVTGNTIYF. The CDR3 bases are TGTGCCAGCAGTCTAGGGACAGTAACGGGAAACACCATATATTTT. The V and J genes are TRBV12-3 or TRBV12-4 and TRBJ1-3; TRBD1 agrees at 7 bases. The CDR3 consists of 15 residues. With V trimmed by 5 bases and J by 4 bases, 8 bases remained unmatched.

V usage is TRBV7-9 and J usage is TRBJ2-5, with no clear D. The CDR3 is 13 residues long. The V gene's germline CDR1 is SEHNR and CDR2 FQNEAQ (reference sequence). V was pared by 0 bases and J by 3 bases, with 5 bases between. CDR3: CASSLAPEETQYF. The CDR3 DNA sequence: TGTGCCAGCAGCTTAGCCCCAGAAGAGACCCAGTACTTC.

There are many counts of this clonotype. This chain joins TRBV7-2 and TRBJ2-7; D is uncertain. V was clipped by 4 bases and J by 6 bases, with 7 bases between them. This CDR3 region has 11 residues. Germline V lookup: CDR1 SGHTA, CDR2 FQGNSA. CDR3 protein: CASSWRVEQYF. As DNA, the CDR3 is TGTGCCAGCAGCTGGAGAGTCGAGCAGTACTTC. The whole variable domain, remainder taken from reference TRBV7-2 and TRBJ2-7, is GAGVSQSPSNKVTEKGKDVELRCDPISGHTALYWYRQSLGQGLEFLIYFQGNSAPDKSGLPSDRFSAERTGGSVSTLTIQRTQQEDSAVYLCASSWRVEQYFGPGTRLTVT.

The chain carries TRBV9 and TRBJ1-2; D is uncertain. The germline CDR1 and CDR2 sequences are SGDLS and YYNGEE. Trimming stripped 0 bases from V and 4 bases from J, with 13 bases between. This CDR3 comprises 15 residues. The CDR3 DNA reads TGTGCCAGCAGCGTAGCCCAGGACCGGATCTATGGCTACACCTTC. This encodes CASSVAQDRIYGYTF.

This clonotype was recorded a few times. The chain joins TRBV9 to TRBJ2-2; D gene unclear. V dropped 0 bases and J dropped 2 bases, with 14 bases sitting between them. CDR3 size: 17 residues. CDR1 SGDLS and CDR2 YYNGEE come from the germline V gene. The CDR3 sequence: CASSVETSRSNTGELFF. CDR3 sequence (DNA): TGTGCCAGCAGCGTAGAAACGAGTCGAAGTAACACCGGGGAGCTGTTTTTT. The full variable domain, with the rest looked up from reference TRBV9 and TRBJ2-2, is DSGVTQTPKHLITATGQRVTLRCSPRSGDLSVYWYQQSLDQGLQFLIQYYNGEERAKGNILERFSAQQFPDLHSELNLSSLELGDSALYFCASSVETSRSNTGELFFGEGSRLTVL.

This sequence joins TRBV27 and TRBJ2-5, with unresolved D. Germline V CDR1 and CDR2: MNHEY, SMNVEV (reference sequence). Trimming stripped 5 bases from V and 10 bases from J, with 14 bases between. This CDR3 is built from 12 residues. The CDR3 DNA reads TGTGCCAGCAGTAACCCGCTCGGTGGCCAGTACTTC. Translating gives CASSNPLGGQYF.

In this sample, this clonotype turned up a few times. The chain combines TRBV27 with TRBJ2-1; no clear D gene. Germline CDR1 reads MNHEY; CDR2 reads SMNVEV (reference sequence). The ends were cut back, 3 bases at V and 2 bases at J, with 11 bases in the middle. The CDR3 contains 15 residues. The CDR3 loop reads CASSLVGLTYNEQFF. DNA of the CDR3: TGTGCCAGCAGTTTGGTCGGGTTGACCTACAATGAGCAGTTCTTC.

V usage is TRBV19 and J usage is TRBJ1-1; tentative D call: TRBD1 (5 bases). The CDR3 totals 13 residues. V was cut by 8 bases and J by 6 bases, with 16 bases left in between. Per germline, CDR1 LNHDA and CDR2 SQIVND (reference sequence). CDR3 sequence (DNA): TGTGCCAGTGAAGGGGTCAGTCCCCCTGAAGCTTTCTTT. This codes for CASEGVSPPEAFF.

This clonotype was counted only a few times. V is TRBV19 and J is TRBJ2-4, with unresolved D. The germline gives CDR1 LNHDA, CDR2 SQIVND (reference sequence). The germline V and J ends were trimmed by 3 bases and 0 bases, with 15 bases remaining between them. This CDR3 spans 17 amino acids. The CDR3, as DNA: TGTGCCAGTAGTATTCTATACGCGAGCGAAGCCAAAAACATTCAGTACTTC. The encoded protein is CASSILYASEAKNIQYF.

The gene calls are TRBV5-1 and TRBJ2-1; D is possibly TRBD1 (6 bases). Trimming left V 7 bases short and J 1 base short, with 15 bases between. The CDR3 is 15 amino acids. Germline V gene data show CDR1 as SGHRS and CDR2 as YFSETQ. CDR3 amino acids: CASGSIQGSYNEQFF. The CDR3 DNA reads TGCGCCAGCGGTTCCATACAGGGTTCCTACAATGAGCAGTTCTTC.

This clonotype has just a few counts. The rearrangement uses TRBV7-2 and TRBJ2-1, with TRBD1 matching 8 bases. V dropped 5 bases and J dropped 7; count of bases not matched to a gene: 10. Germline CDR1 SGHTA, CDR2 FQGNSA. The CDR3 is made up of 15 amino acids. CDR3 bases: TGTGCCAGCAGCCTCTGGACAGGGTGGGGGAATGAGCAGTTCTTC. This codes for CASSLWTGWGNEQFF. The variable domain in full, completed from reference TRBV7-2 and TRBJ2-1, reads GAGVSQSPSNKVTEKGKDVELRCDPISGHTALYWYRQSLGQGLEFLIYFQGNSAPDKSGLPSDRFSAERTGGSVSTLTIQRTQQEDSAVYLCASSLWTGWGNEQFFGPGTRLTVL.